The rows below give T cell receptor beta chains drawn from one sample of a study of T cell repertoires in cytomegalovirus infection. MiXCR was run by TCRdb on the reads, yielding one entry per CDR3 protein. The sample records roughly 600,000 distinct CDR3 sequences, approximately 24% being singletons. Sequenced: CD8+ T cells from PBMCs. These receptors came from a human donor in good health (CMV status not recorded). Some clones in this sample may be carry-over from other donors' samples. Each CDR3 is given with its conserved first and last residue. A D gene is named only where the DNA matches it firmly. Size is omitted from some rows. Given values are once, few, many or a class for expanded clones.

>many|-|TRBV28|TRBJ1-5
CASSLFGAQPINQPQHF
TGTGCCAGCAGTTTATTTGGGGCCCAACCAATCAATCAGCCCCAGCATTTT
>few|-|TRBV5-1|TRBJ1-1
CASSPSEGLNTEAFF
TGCGCCAGCAGCCCCTCCGAAGGGTTGAACACTGAAGCTTTCTTT
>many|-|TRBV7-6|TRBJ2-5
CASSPVLGKAETQYF
TGTGCCAGCAGCCCGGTCCTAGGGAAAGCGGAGACCCAGTACTTC
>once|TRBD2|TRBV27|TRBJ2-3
CASAGTSLTDTQYF
TGTGCCAGCGCCGGGACTAGCCTCACAGATACGCAGTATTTT
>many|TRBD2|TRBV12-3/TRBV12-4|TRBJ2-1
CASSFSGGPGNEQFF
TGTGCCAGCAGCTTTAGCGGGGGCCCCGGGAATGAGCAGTTCTTC
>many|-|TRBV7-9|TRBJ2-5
CASSLDRGVGRETQYF
TGTGCCAGCAGCTTAGATCGCGGCGTGGGGAGAGAGACCCAGTACTTC
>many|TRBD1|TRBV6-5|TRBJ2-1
CASSYTPGTGLGEQFF
TGTGCCAGCAGTTACACCCCCGGGACAGGGTTGGGTGAGCAGTTCTTC
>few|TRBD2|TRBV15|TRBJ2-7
CATSGEGRLYEQYF
TGTGCCACCAGCGGGGAGGGGAGACTATACGAGCAGTACTTC
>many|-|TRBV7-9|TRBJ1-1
CASSLGLISYPGGTEAFF
TGTGCCAGCAGCTTAGGACTAATCTCATACCCGGGGGGCACTGAAGCTTTCTTT
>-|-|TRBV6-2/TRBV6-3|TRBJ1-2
CASRTADGYTF
TGTGCCAGCAGAACGGCAGATGGCTACACCTTC
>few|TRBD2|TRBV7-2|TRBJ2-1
CASSLRTSGRYNEQFF
TGTGCCAGCAGCTTACGGACTAGCGGGCGCTACAATGAGCAGTTCTTC
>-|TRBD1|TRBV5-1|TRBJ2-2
CASSLDRGRTGELFF
TGCGCCAGCAGCCTGGACAGGGGTCGGACCGGGGAGCTGTTTTTT
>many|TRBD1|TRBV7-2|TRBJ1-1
CASSLAGTGGLNTEAFF
TGTGCCAGCAGCTTAGCCGGGACAGGGGGCCTGAACACTGAAGCTTTCTTT
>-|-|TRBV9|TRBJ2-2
CASSVVLDSGKEELFF
TGTGCCAGCAGCGTAGTTTTGGACTCAGGAAAGGAGGAGCTGTTTTTT
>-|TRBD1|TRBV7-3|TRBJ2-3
CASSPWDRRADTQYF
TGTGCCAGCAGCCCTTGGGACAGGCGGGCAGATACGCAGTATTTT
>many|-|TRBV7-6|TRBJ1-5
CASSGGHNQPQHF
TGTGCCTCCAGCGGAGGGCACAATCAGCCCCAGCATTTT
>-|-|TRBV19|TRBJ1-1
CASSITMNTEAFF
TGTGCCAGTAGTATAACCATGAACACTGAAGCTTTCTTT
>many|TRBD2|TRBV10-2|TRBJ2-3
CASSMGTSGGTRTDTQYF
TGCGCCAGCAGTATGGGGACTAGCGGGGGAACCCGCACAGATACGCAGTATTTT
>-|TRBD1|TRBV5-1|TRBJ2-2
CTSSFRQGALTGELFF
TGCACCAGCAGCTTCAGGCAGGGGGCCCTCACCGGGGAGCTGTTTTTT
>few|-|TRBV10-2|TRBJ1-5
CASSDREGWANQPQHF
TGCGCCAGCAGTGACAGGGAGGGTTGGGCCAATCAGCCCCAGCATTTT
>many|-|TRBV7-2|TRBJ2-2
CASGRGQNTGELFF
TGTGCCAGCGGGAGGGGACAAAACACCGGGGAGCTGTTTTTT
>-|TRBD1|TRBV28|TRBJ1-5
CASSLYRGISNQPQHF
TGTGCCAGCAGTTTATACAGGGGGATATCGAATCAGCCCCAGCATTTT
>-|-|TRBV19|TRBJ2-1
CASSMGVDEQFF
TGTGCCAGTAGTATGGGAGTGGATGAGCAGTTCTTC
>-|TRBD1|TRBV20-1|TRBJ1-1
CSACGQGAFTEAFF
TGCAGTGCTTGTGGACAGGGGGCGTTCACTGAAGCTTTCTTT
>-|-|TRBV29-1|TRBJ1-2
CSVEQYGYTF
TGCAGCGTTGAGCAGTATGGCTACACCTTC
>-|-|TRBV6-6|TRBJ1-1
CASSYSTGTKLNTEAFF
TGTGCCAGCAGTTACTCGACCGGGACAAAGTTGAACACTGAAGCTTTCTTT
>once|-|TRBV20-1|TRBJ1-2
CSARDVIAASNYGYTF
TGCAGTGCTAGAGATGTGATCGCGGCATCTAACTATGGCTACACCTTC
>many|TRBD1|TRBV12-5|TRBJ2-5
CASGLVRRTGVIQETQYF
TGTGCTAGTGGTTTGGTACGGAGGACAGGGGTAATCCAAGAGACCCAGTACTTC
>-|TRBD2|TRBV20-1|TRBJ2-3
CSARQTGTSGVTTDTQYF
TGCAGTGCTAGGCAAACCGGGACTAGCGGGGTCACCACAGATACGCAGTATTTT
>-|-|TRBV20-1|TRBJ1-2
CSAPATGFPYYGYTF
TGCAGTGCTCCCGCCACAGGGTTCCCGTACTATGGCTACACCTTC
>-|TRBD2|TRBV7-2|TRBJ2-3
CASSSGTSGGGVGDTQYF
TGTGCCAGCAGCTCGGGGACTAGCGGGGGGGGTGTAGGAGATACGCAGTATTTT
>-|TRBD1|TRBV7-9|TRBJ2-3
CASNPGGATDTQYF
TGTGCCAGCAACCCAGGGGGCGCGACAGATACGCAGTATTTT
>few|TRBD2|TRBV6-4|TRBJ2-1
CASSNLAESSYNEQFF
TGTGCCAGCAGTAATCTAGCGGAGAGCTCCTACAATGAGCAGTTCTTC
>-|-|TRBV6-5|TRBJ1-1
CASSYSGHNTEAFF
TGTGCCAGCAGTTACTCGGGACACAACACTGAAGCTTTCTTT
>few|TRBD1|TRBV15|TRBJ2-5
CATSFGTGGGETQYF
TGTGCCACCAGCTTCGGGACAGGGGGCGGCGAGACCCAGTACTTC
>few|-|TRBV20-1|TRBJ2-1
CSARDRGGSYNEQFF
TGCAGTGCTAGAGATCGAGGGGGCTCCTACAATGAGCAGTTCTTC
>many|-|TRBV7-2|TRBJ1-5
CASSLAAGRQPQHF
TGTGCCAGCAGCTTAGCGGCAGGAAGGCAGCCCCAGCATTTT
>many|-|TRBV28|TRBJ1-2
CASSLTGSGQGLTF
TGTGCCAGCAGTTTAACCGGATCGGGTCAGGGATTAACCTTC
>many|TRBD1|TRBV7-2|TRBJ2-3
CASSLGQGFPDTQYF
TGTGCCAGCAGCTTAGGACAGGGGTTTCCAGATACGCAGTATTTT
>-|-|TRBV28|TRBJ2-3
CASSLRIRADTQYF
TGTGCCAGCAGTTTAAGAATAAGGGCTGATACGCAGTATTTT
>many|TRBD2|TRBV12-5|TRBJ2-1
CASGPSRSRGVSSYNEQFF
TGTGCTAGTGGCCCCTCGAGGTCGCGGGGGGTTAGCTCCTACAATGAGCAGTTCTTC
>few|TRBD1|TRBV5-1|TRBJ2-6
CASKTYRDSSSGANVLTF
TGCGCCAGCAAGACGTACCGGGACAGCTCCTCTGGGGCCAACGTCCTGACTTTC
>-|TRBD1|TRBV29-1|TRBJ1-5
CNVATGTGGQPQHF
TGCAACGTCGCAACCGGGACAGGGGGTCAGCCCCAGCATTTT
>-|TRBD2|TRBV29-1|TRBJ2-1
CSVSGLAGGSGSYNEQFF
TGCAGCGTCTCGGGACTAGCGGGGGGCAGCGGCTCCTACAATGAGCAGTTCTTC